This T cell receptor beta chain comes out of a study of post-analysis software for immune sequencing data. Study overall: Relapsing-remitting, secondary progressive and progressive-relapsing courses of multiple sclerosis were included. Findings and caveats of the study: Multiple sclerosis patients showed significantly lower normalized Chao1 diversity than controls did. F measure clustering grouped samples strongly by preparation batch. The study found TRBV5-6, TRBV5-1 and TRBV20-1 among five or six TRBV segments more frequent in patients than controls.

The length of the CDR3 is 12 residues. With 3 bases clipped from V and 13 bases from J, the junction kept 7 bases outside the gene matches. As regards this clonotype: Its antigen is undetermined.

Built from TCR beta cDNA, the libraries had unique molecular identifiers in them. Input populations of about 0.95 to 11 million T cells gave rise to around 480,000 cDNA molecules. In TCRdb, the PCR reads were re-called with MiXCR into one record per CDR3 protein. The sample has roughly 600,000 distinct CDR3 sequences, 44% seen once; the top ten hold under 2%. The chain joins TRBV12-3 or TRBV12-4 to TRBJ1-2; TRBD1 matches at 8 bases. The sequence derives from a girl aged 10-17 years with multiple sclerosis. What was sequenced was blood. CDR3 sequence reads: CASSFPGGTCTF. The DNA for the CDR3 is TGTGCCAGCAGTTTCCCAGGGGGCACCTGCACCTTC.